This TCR beta chain was profiled in a study of beta chain features in type 1 diabetes. Across the study: Some 110,000,000 sorted cells were examined across all samples.

On this clone itself: The antigen remains unidentified.

Findings of the study overall: Type 1 diabetes patients had TCRB CDR3s that were shorter (moderately but significantly so) in all four CD4+ subsets.

Sequenced material consisted of expressed TCRB transcripts (all of the isolated RNA was reverse transcribed). Reads from naive, central memory and regulatory T cell samples averaged around 4 million. Clones were read by immunoSEQ multiplex PCR, and TCRdb kept only the in-frame ones, dropping some. The sample has about 150,000 clones, approximately 10% seen once. This CDR3 is built from 14 residues. V gave up 0 bases and J gave up 3 bases, with 8 bases separating them. Germline V lookup: CDR1 LNHNV, CDR2 YYDKDF (reference sequence). The sequence derives from a man younger than 45 with type 1 diabetes. V usage is TRBV15 and J usage is TRBJ2-5, with D unclear. Material: central memory CD4+ T cells from blood. CDR3 nucleotides: TGTGCCACCAGCAGAGATTACACAGAAGAGACCCAGTACTTC. It yields the protein CATSRDYTEETQYF.